What follows are 14 T cell receptor beta chains derived from one specimen sequenced in a study of beta chain features in type 1 diabetes. The entirety of the isolated RNA underwent reverse transcription, so expressed TCRB transcripts were sequenced. The assay was immunoSEQ multiplex PCR, and TCRdb's table has in-frame clones only and misses some. This table has 150,000 or so clones, 40% to 60% appearing once. The sample was Tregs from blood. The source of these receptors is a man in his late teens or twenties in good health.

The rearrangement uses TRBV10-3 and TRBJ2-1, with D possibly TRBD2 on 6 matching bases. V lost 3 bases, J lost 5 bases, and 14 bases lay in between. The V gene's germline CDR1 is ENHRY and CDR2 SYGVKD. CDR3 size: 15 residues. CDR3 protein: CAISESREINNEQFF. The CDR3 coding sequence is TGTGCCATCAGTGAATCCCGGGAGATCAACAATGAGCAGTTCTTC.

The rearrangement joins TRBV7-8 to TRBJ2-5, with 8 bases identical to TRBD1. The V gene's germline CDR1 is SGHVS and CDR2 FQNEAQ. The CDR3 extends over 18 amino acids. The trim removed 5 bases at V and 1 base at J, leaving 15 bases unmatched. The CDR3 sequence is CASSPFYDTGGTQETQYF. The CDR3 region has the DNA TGTGCCAGCAGCCCCTTTTATGACACAGGGGGGACCCAAGAGACCCAGTACTTC.

The V call is TRBV27, the J call TRBJ1-3; TRBD1 might be the D (6 bases). This CDR3 is built from 15 residues. V was shortened by 5 bases and J by 0 bases, with 11 bases between the two germline ends. From germline, CDR1 is MNHEY and CDR2 SMNVEV (reference sequence). This chain's CDR3 is CASSTTGFSGNTIYF. The CDR3 nucleotides are TGTGCCAGCAGTACTACAGGGTTCTCTGGAAACACCATATATTTT.

This chain links TRBV30 with TRBJ1-5; a weak D match, TRBD1 (6 bases). This CDR3 contains 13 residues. Germline V gene sequence: CDR1 GTSNPN, CDR2 SVGIG (reference sequence). V lost 2 bases and J lost 7, with 12 bases in between. CDR3 nucleotides: TGTGCCTGGAGTCGTGGGGGGGGCCAGCCCCAGCATTTT. Encoded protein: CAWSRGGGQPQHF.

This clone was detected only a few times. V gene TRBV29-1 combines with J gene TRBJ1-2, with D uncertain. V was trimmed by 2 bases and J by 8 bases, leaving 15 bases between them. The CDR3 consists of 13 residues. CDR1 is SQVTM and CDR2 is ANQGSEA in the germline V gene. CDR3: CSVELTGMSGYTF. For the CDR3, the DNA is TGCAGCGTTGAACTTACCGGGATGAGCGGCTACACCTTC.

The chain is built from TRBV7-2 and TRBJ1-1, with 9 bases aligning to TRBD1. Germline V lookup: CDR1 SGHTA, CDR2 FQGNSA. J gave up 5 bases and V 1 base, and 2 bases lay outside the gene matches. The CDR3 covers 14 residues. The CDR3 nucleotides read TGTGCCAGCAGCTTAGACAGGGGGCGAACTGAAGCTTTCTTT. Residues: CASSLDRGRTEAFF.

This clone has just a few counts. V gene TRBV6-1 combines with J gene TRBJ2-3; no reliable D call. V was pared by 6 bases and J by 2 bases, with 12 bases between. CDR1 and CDR2 from the germline V gene are MNHNS and SASEGT. This CDR3 contains 14 residues. CDR3 in amino acids: CASSPIHNTDTQYF. In nucleotides, the CDR3 is TGTGCCAGCAGCCCAATACACAACACAGATACGCAGTATTTT.

This chain uses TRBV5-1 with TRBJ1-3, with 9 nucleotides matching TRBD1. The CDR3 contains 15 residues. The V segment lost 0 bases and the J segment 3 bases; nucleotides outside the gene matches: 1. The germline gives CDR1 SGHRS, CDR2 YFSETQ. CDR3 DNA: TGCGCCAGCAGCTTGGTGGGACAGGGTGGAAACACCATATATTTT. As protein: CASSLVGQGGNTIYF.

The chain combines TRBV19 with TRBJ2-1; D is unclear. V was shortened by 4 bases and J by 2 bases, with 15 bases between the two germline ends. Germline loops: CDR1 LNHDA, CDR2 SQIVND (reference sequence). There are 16 residues in the CDR3. DNA of the CDR3: TGTGCCAGTAGTACTGCTACCCTTCAGGCCTACAATGAGCAGTTCTTC. Translated: CASSTATLQAYNEQFF.

This clone turned up a few times. As DNA, the CDR3 is TGTGCCTGGAGTGCGTTTGGGAGGCCATGGGGCTACACCTTC. Amino acid sequence: CAWSAFGRPWGYTF. This chain uses TRBV30 with TRBJ1-2; D call uncertain. V lost 1 base and J 8 bases, leaving 17 bases between the germline ends. CDR1 GTSNPN and CDR2 SVGIG come from the germline V gene (reference sequence). CDR3 length equals 14 residues.

The J gene is TRBJ2-7, the V gene TRBV2; TRBD1 matches 9 bases. The CDR3 loop spans 12 amino acids. V shed 4 bases, J shed 12 bases, and the junction held 7 bases outside the gene matches. Germline loops: CDR1 SNHLY, CDR2 FYNNEI. The CDR3 DNA is TGTGCCAGCAGTGGAACAGGGGGCGAGTGGTACTTC. Amino acid sequence: CASSGTGGEWYF.

The chain links TRBV29-1 to TRBJ1-1; D unresolved. V was pared by 6 bases and J by 1 base, with 9 bases between. Germline CDR1 SQVTM, CDR2 ANQGSEA. CDR3 length equals 12 residues. CDR3 protein: CSVLWANTEAFF. The CDR3 DNA reads as TGCAGCGTCCTCTGGGCGAACACTGAAGCTTTCTTT.

This clone was seen more than once but under ten times. V usage is TRBV5-4 and J usage is TRBJ2-5; D might be TRBD1 (6 bases). The CDR3 consists of 12 residues. The V end was cut by 6 bases, the J end by 5 bases, with 11 bases between. CDR1 SGHNT and CDR2 YYREEE come from the germline V gene (reference sequence). Here the CDR3 reads CASKGQGETQYF. The CDR3 nucleotides read TGTGCCAGCAAAGGCCAGGGGGAGACCCAGTACTTC. Together with reference TRBV5-4 and TRBJ2-5, the CDR3 gives the full variable domain: ETGVTQSPTHLIKTRGQQVTLRCSSQSGHNTVSWYQQALGQGPQFIFQYYREEENGRGNFPPRFSGLQFPNYSSELNVNALELDDSALYLCASKGQGETQYFGPGTRLLVL.

This clone was counted a few times. The chain has TRBV7-2 and TRBJ2-7, with 9 bases identical to TRBD1. The length of the CDR3 is 15 residues. V gave up 5 bases and J gave up 4 bases; unmatched junction bases: 9. Per the germline V gene, CDR1 is SGHTA and CDR2 is FQGNSA. CDR3 sequence: CASSPPGQGLYEQYF. The DNA for the CDR3 is TGTGCCAGCAGCCCACCAGGACAGGGGTTATACGAGCAGTACTTC.